The present entry profiles one T cell receptor (beta chain) with its context. The data derive from a study of cytomegalovirus exposure and HLA in healthy donors. The PCR employed 60 Vbeta primers together with 13 Jbeta primers. Clones were read by immunoSEQ multiplex PCR, and TCRdb kept only the in-frame ones, dropping some. Here the sample table reports 95,000 to 150,000 clones. The length of the CDR3 is 15 residues. Germline CDR1 reads GTSNPN; CDR2 reads SVGIG (reference sequence). The ends lost 4 bases at V and 3 bases at J; junction bases unmatched: 12. The clonotype was recovered from a man aged 25-45 years in good health and CMV-seronegative. This sequence joins TRBV30 and TRBJ2-7; 7 positions agree with TRBD1. Sequenced input: PBMCs. This chain's CDR3 is CAWTRGGLGGYEQYF. In DNA form, the CDR3 reads TGTGCCTGGACTCGAGGGGGCCTTGGGGGCTACGAGCAGTACTTC. The full variable domain, completed using reference TRBV30 and TRBJ2-7, is SQTIHQWPATLVQPVGSPLSLECTVEGTSNPNLYWYRQAAGRGLQLLFYSVGIGQISSEVPQNLSASRPQDRQFILSSKKLLLSDSGFYLCAWTRGGLGGYEQYFGPGTRLTVT.